This T cell receptor beta chain was identified during a study of radiation and T cells in renal cell carcinoma. The V gene's germline CDR1 is SGHRS and CDR2 YFSETQ. The CDR3 is 18 residues long. Trimming took off 0 bases at V and 3 bases at J, with 16 bases between the two ends. Sequencing was performed with immunoSEQ multiplex PCR; in TCRdb, only in-frame clones are kept and a portion is missing. Of 87,000 or so clones in the sample, 86% are singletons; the top ten hold 7.5% to 8.5%. A word on this clone: The antigen is not known.

As for time point: baseline pretreatment blood. The treatment was: 15 Gy SBRT to primary tumor, nephrectomy 4 weeks later. Blood was sampled at baseline, 2 weeks and 4 weeks after SBRT. The tumor was a clear cell renal cell carcinoma. The study's findings and limits: Pretreatment tumor biopsies were lacking, so baseline clonotypes are unknown. From baseline, blood top tumor clonotypes peaked at 2 weeks post-radiation.

This chain links TRBV5-1 with TRBJ2-6; a weak D match, TRBD2 (5 bases). This clonotype was sampled from a man aged 45-65 years with renal cell carcinoma. This material consisted of blood, taken from a patient whose treatment included radiotherapy and nephrectomy. CDR3 region: CASSLAGVSVLGANVLTF. The CDR3 coding sequence is TGCGCCAGCAGCTTGGCCGGGGTTTCTGTTCTTGGGGCCAACGTCCTGACTTTC.